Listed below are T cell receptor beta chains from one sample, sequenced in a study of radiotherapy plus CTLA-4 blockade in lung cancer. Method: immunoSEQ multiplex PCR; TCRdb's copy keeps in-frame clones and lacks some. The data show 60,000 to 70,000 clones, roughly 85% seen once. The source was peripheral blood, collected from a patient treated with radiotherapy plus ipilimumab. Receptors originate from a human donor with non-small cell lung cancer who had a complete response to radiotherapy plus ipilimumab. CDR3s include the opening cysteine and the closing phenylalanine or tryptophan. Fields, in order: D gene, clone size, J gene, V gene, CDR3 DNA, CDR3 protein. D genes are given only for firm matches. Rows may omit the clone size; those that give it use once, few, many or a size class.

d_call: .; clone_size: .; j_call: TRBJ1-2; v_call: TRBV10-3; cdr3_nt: TGTGCCACTTCGGACGGGGGTATTCACTATGGCTACACCTTC; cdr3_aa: CATSDGGIHYGYTF
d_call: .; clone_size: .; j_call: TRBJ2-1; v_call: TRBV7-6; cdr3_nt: TGTGCCAGCAGCTCCTCGGGACCGACGACCTACAATGAGCAGTTCTTC; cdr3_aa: CASSSSGPTTYNEQFF
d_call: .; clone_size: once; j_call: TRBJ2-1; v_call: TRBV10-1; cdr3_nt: TGCGCCAGCAGTGAGTCGAAGACAGCCTACAATGAGCAGTTCTTC; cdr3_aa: CASSESKTAYNEQFF
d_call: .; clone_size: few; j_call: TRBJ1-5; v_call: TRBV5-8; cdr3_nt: TGTGCCAGCAGCTCGGACGAACGCCGAGGACAGCCCCAGCATTTT; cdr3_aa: CASSSDERRGQPQHF
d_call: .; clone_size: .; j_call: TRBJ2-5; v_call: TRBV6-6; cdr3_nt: TGTGCCAGCAGTTACGGAGCGGCCGCAATAGAGACCCAGTACTTC; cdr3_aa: CASSYGAAAIETQYF
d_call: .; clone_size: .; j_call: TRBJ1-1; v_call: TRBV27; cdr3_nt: TGTGCCAGCAGGACCTCGGACAGATCTTACTCTGAAGCTTTCTTT; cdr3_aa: CASRTSDRSYSEAFF
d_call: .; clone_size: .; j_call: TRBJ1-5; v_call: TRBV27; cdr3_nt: TGTGCCAGCAGTCCCCCGGGCGGATTTGAGCCCCAGCATTTT; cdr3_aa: CASSPPGGFEPQHF
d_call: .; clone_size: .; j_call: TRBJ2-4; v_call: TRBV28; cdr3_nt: TGTGCCAGCAGTTTAGATCAACTCCTTTCATCCAAAAACATTCAGTACTTC; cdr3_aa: CASSLDQLLSSKNIQYF
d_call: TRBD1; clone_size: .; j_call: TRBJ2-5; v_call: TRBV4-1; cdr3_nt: TGCGCCAGCAGCCAAGATAGGACAGGGGGGTGGGAGACCCAGTACTTC; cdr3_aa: CASSQDRTGGWETQYF
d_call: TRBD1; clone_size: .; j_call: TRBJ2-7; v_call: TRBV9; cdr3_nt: TGTGCCAGCAGCCCCTTTCCGGGACAGGGCTACGAGCAGTACTTC; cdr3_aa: CASSPFPGQGYEQYF
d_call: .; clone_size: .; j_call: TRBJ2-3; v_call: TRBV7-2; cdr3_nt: TGTGCCAGCAGCTTAGCGGCAGATACGCAGTATTTT; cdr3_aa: CASSLAADTQYF
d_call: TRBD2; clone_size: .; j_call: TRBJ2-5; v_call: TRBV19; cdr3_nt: TGTGCCAGTAGTATTTCTGAGCGGGGGGGCTTGGAGACCCAGTACTTC; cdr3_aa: CASSISERGGLETQYF
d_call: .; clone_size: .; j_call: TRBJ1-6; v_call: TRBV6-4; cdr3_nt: TGTGCCAGCAGTGATGAGGGGACTAATTCACCCCTCCACTTT; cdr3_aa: CASSDEGTNSPLHF
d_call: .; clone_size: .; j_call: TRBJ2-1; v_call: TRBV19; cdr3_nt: TGTGCCAGTAGCCCCAGCGCCCCGTCCTACAATGAGCAGTTCTTC; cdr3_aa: CASSPSAPSYNEQFF
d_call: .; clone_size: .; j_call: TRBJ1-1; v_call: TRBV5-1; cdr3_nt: TGCGCCAGCAGCTTGGAGGGTCTCATGAACACTGAAGCTTTCTTT; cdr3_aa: CASSLEGLMNTEAFF
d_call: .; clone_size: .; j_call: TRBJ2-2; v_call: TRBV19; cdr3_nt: TGTGCCAGTAGTCTTTTAACAGGGTCGAACACCGGGGAGCTGTTTTTT; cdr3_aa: CASSLLTGSNTGELFF
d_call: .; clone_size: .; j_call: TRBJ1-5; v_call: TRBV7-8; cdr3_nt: TGTGCCAGCATCCCAGATGGGTCAGGGAGGGCGGATAGGCAGCCCCAGCATTTT; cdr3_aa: CASIPDGSGRADRQPQHF
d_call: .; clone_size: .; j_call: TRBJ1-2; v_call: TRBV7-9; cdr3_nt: TGTGCCAGCAGCTTACGTGACTATGGCTACACCTTC; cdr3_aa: CASSLRDYGYTF
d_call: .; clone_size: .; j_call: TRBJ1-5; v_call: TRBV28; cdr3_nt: TGTGCCAGCAGACCGGGCCTCGGATTTAATCAGCCCCAGCATTTT; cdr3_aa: CASRPGLGFNQPQHF
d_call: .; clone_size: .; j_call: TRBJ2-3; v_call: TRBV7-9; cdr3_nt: TGTGCCAGCAGCGGAAAGATTTATACGCAGTATTTT; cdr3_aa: CASSGKIYTQYF
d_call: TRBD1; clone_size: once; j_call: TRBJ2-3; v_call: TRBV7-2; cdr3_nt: TGTGCCAGCAGCCCCAGGGGGTTAAACACAGATACGCAGTATTTT; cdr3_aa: CASSPRGLNTDTQYF
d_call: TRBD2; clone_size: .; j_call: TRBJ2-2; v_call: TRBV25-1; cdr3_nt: TGTGCCAGCAAGCGGACTAGCGGGGGGGCCTCTAACACCGGGGAGCTGTTTTTT; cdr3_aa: CASKRTSGGASNTGELFF
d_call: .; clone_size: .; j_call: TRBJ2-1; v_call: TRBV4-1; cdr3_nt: TGCGCCAGCAGCCCGGGTGGAGGCGGACAGGAGCAGTTCTTC; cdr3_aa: CASSPGGGGQEQFF
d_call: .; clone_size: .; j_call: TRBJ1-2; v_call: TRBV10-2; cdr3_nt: TGCGCCAGCAGTGTTGGGAAACACTATGGCTACACCTTC; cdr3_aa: CASSVGKHYGYTF
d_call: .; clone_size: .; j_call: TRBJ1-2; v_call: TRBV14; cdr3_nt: TGTGCCAGCAGCCAAGACCCCCAATCGGCAGCTAACTATGGCTACACCTTC; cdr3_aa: CASSQDPQSAANYGYTF
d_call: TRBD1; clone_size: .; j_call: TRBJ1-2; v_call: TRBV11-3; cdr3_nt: TGTGCCAGCAGCGTACAGGGGGCAAGCACTAACTATGGCTACACCTTC; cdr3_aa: CASSVQGASTNYGYTF
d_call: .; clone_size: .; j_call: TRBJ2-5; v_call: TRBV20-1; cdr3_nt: TGCAGTGCTAGGGGGCAAAAGACCCAGTACTTC; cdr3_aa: CSARGQKTQYF
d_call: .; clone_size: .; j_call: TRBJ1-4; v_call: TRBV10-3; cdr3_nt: TGTGCCATCAGTGACCGTCGTAAAGATGAAAAACTGTTTTTT; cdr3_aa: CAISDRRKDEKLFF
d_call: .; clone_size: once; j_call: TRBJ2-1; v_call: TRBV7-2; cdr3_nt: TGTGCCAGCAGCTATTTTGGGGGGAATGAGCAGTTCTTC; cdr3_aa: CASSYFGGNEQFF
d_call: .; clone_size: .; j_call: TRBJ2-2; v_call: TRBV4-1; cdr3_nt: TGCGCCAGCAGCCAAGATTGGGGTTTGAACACCGGGGAGCTGTTTTTT; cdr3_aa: CASSQDWGLNTGELFF
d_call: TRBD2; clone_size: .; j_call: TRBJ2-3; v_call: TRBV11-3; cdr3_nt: TGTGCCAGCAGTCCCCTCCCTGGCGGGAGGGAGGCAGATACGCAGTATTTT; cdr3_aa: CASSPLPGGREADTQYF
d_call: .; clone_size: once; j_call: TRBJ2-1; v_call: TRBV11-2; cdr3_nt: TGTGCCAGCAGCTCCCGGGGGGCAGGGGGGTATGAGCAGTTCTTC; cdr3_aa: CASSSRGAGGYEQFF
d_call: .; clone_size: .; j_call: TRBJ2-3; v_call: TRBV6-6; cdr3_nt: TGTGCCAGCAGAATTACAGATACGCAGTATTTT; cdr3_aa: CASRITDTQYF